Presented here are 4 T cell receptor beta chains from one specimen sequenced in a study of blood T cell repertoires in COVID-19 (dated by TCRdb to between 2020 and 2021). Receptors were amplified or captured by the immunoSEQ multiplex PCR assay. TCRdb took this table from immuneACCESS and kept in-frame rearrangements with V and J called. Such tables lack part of the clones; where checked against another copy, unresolved V genes explain under half of the gap, and the rest is unexplained. This sample has fewer than 150,000 clones in its table, and roughly 85% of those were observed once. The top ten hold 3.4% of the sample. The sample comprised peripheral blood. These receptors came from a man in his forties with acute or convalescent COVID-19.

The chain recombines TRBV6-1 with TRBJ2-7; TRBD2 is a possible D gene (5 bases). The V gene lost 1 base and the J gene lost 0 bases, with 16 bases spanning the gap. The CDR3 is made up of 17 amino acids. Germline CDR1 MNHNS, CDR2 SASEGT. The CDR3 region is CASSEERWLRSSYEQYF. The CDR3 region has the DNA TGTGCCAGCAGTGAAGAGCGGTGGCTTAGGAGCTCCTACGAGCAGTACTTC.

This clone showed up just a few times. This CDR3 is CASSSRANEKLFF. The CDR3 DNA reads TGTGCCAGCAGCTCGAGGGCTAATGAAAAACTGTTTTTT. This sequence joins TRBV6-5 and TRBJ1-4; D unresolved. The CDR3 is 13 residues long. Trimming left V 6 bases short and J 3 bases short, with 8 bases between. CDR1 and CDR2 from the germline V gene are MNHEY and SVGAGI.

The chain employs TRBV5-4 and TRBJ2-3, with TRBD2 matching 7 bases. V dropped 2 bases and J dropped 2; count of bases not matched to a gene: 5. This CDR3 is 15 amino acids long. The V gene's germline CDR1 is SGHNT and CDR2 YYREEE (reference sequence). Here the CDR3 reads CASSFQAGITDTQYF. The CDR3 nucleotides read TGTGCCAGCAGCTTTCAAGCGGGAATCACAGATACGCAGTATTTT.

The chain uses TRBV9 and TRBJ1-4; possibly TRBD1 for D (5 bases). This CDR3 contains 15 residues. Germline CDR1 is SGDLS and CDR2 is YYNGEE. Trimming pared 7 bases from V and 8 bases from J, leaving 21 bases between. The CDR3 reads CASSPYQGNYEKLFF. DNA of the CDR3: TGTGCCAGCTCCCCGTACCAGGGTAATTACGAAAAACTGTTTTTT.